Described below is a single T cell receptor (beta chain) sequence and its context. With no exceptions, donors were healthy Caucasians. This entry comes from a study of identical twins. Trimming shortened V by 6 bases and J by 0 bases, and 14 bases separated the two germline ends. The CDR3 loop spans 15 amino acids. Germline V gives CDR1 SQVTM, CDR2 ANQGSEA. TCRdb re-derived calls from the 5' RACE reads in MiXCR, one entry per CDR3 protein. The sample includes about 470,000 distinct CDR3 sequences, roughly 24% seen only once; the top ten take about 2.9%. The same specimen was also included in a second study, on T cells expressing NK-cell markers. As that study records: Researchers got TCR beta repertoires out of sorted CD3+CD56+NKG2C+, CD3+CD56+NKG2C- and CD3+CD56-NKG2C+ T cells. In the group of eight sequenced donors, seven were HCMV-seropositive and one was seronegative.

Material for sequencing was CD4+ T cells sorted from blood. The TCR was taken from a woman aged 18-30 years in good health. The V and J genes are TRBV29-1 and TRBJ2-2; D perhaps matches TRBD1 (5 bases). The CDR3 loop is CSVAIRAPNTGELFF. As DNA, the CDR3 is TGCAGCGTAGCCATCAGGGCCCCGAACACCGGGGAGCTGTTTTTT.